The 3 T cell receptor beta chains below all came from one sample that was sequenced in a study of T cells in Graves' hyperthyroidism and ophthalmopathy. The CDR3 regions of TCR beta were amplified from RNA transcripts. First-round RT-PCR targeting the TCR CDR3 was performed with the HTBI primer set. MiXCR, applied by TCRdb to the multiplex PCR reads, yields one record per CDR3 protein. Among about 640,000 distinct CDR3 sequences listed, less than 25% were seen once. Sequenced material: blood. Receptor source: a man in his thirties or forties with Graves' ophthalmopathy.

V usage is TRBV3-1 and J usage is TRBJ2-3; D may be TRBD2 (6 bases). This CDR3 contains 14 residues. V shed 6 bases and J shed 2 bases, with 12 bases lying between them. The germline V gene encodes CDR1 LGHDT and CDR2 YNNKEL (reference sequence). The CDR3 reads CASSRGLHTDTQYF. The CDR3 nucleotides are TGTGCCAGCAGTCGGGGACTTCACACAGATACGCAGTATTTT.

The rearrangement links TRBV24-1 to TRBJ2-1, with D perhaps assigned TRBD1 or TRBD2 (6 bases each). CDR3 size: 14 residues. V shed 6 bases and J shed 1 base, with 9 bases lying between them. The V gene's germline CDR1 is KGHDR and CDR2 SFDVKD. CDR3 residues: CATSKGGSYNEQFF. The CDR3 nucleotides read TGTGCCACCAGTAAGGGGGGATCCTACAATGAGCAGTTCTTC.

For this clonotype: A much larger clone lies a single base off, so this may be a read error. The CDR3 is CASSFRWEDTEAFF. Written as DNA, the CDR3 is TGTGCCAGCAGTTTTCGATGGGAGGACACTGAAGCTTTCTTT. The chain has TRBV27 and TRBJ1-1; D gene uncertain. This CDR3 spans 14 amino acids. The ends were cut back, 3 bases at V and 3 bases at J, with 11 bases in the middle. Germline loops: CDR1 MNHEY, CDR2 SMNVEV (reference sequence).